The 27 T cell receptor beta chains below were found in one sample sequenced in a study of cytomegalovirus exposure and HLA in healthy donors. The study ran its PCR with 60 Vbeta and 13 Jbeta primers. The protocol was immunoSEQ multiplex PCR, while the TCRdb copy is restricted to in-frame clones and leaves out a portion. This sample carries some 180,000 clones, 76% of them seen once, and the ten largest clones take under 2%. The sample was PBMCs. These receptors came from a man aged 18 to 29 in good health and CMV-seronegative.

This rearrangement joins TRBV9 to TRBJ1-2, with D possibly being TRBD1 (5 bases). CDR3 size: 13 residues. V was trimmed by 0 bases and J by 8 bases, leaving 11 bases between them. The germline gives CDR1 SGDLS, CDR2 YYNGEE. The CDR3 bases are TGTGCCAGCAGCGTAGAGGGCGGGGGGGGCTACACCTTC. It encodes CASSVEGGGGYTF.

The genes are TRBV15 and TRBJ2-3, with D possibly TRBD1 on 5 matching bases. Germline V CDR1 and CDR2: LNHNV, YYDKDF (reference sequence). CDR3 length: 15 residues. V dropped 0 bases and J dropped 9 bases, with 16 bases sitting between them. CDR3: CATSRDRQILGTQYF. Written as DNA, the CDR3 is TGTGCCACCAGCAGAGACAGACAGATTTTAGGCACGCAGTATTTT.

In this sample, this clone turned up once. The genes are TRBV27 and TRBJ2-5; a weak D match, TRBD1 (6 bases). The CDR3 is 15 residues long. Trimming cost V 7 bases and J 5 bases, with 20 bases left between them. Per germline, CDR1 MNHEY and CDR2 SMNVEV (reference sequence). In DNA form, the CDR3 reads TGTGCCAGCACCAGCAGAGGGGGTCGACCGGAGACCCAGTACTTC. Translated, it gives CASTSRGGRPETQYF.

This chain links TRBV5-1 with TRBJ1-2; 11 positions match TRBD1. The V segment lost 4 bases and the J segment 5 bases; nucleotides outside the gene matches: 4. Germline values: CDR1 SGHRS, CDR2 YFSETQ. This CDR3 spans 14 amino acids. CDR3 coding DNA: TGCGCCAGCAGCATCCGGGACAGGGGGTATGGCTACACCTTC. Translated, it gives CASSIRDRGYGYTF. Together with reference TRBV5-1 and TRBJ1-2, the CDR3 gives the full variable domain: KAGVTQTPRYLIKTRGQQVTLSCSPISGHRSVSWYQQTPGQGLQFLFEYFSETQRNKGNFPGRFSGRQFSNSRSEMNVSTLELGDSALYLCASSIRDRGYGYTFGSGTRLTVV.

The chain carries TRBV11-3 and TRBJ2-7; 9 bases are a match to TRBD1. The J segment lost 4 bases and the V segment lost 4 bases, leaving 11 bases of the junction unmatched. Per germline, CDR1 SGHNT and CDR2 YENEEA. The CDR3 is 16 residues long. The CDR3 reads CASSSGFGTGSYEQYF. In nucleotides, the CDR3 is TGTGCCAGCAGCTCGGGCTTCGGGACAGGGAGTTACGAGCAGTACTTC.

V usage is TRBV28 and J usage is TRBJ2-7; 7 bases align to TRBD1. The trim removed 5 bases at V and 2 bases at J, leaving 3 bases unmatched. Germline assignment: CDR1 MDHEN and CDR2 SYDVKM. The CDR3 is 13 amino acids. In nucleotides, the CDR3 is TGTGCCAGCAGTAGACAGGGACCCTACGAGCAGTACTTC. Residues: CASSRQGPYEQYF. Full variable domain (remainder filled in from reference TRBV28 and TRBJ2-7): DVKVTQSSRYLVKRTGEKVFLECVQDMDHENMFWYRQDPGLGLRLIYFSYDVKMKEKGDIPEGYSVSREKKERFSLILESASTNQTSMYLCASSRQGPYEQYFGPGTRLTVT.

The chain uses TRBV6-5 and TRBJ1-4, with no clear D. This CDR3 region has 14 residues. Germline V lookup: CDR1 MNHEY, CDR2 SVGAGI. The V gene lost 11 bases and the J gene lost 7 bases, with 20 bases spanning the gap. CDR3 in DNA: TGTGCCGGCCAGCGGGGTTCCTTTATTGAAAAACTGTTTTTT. Protein product: CAGQRGSFIEKLFF.

This chain connects TRBV28 to TRBJ2-5; the D is unclear. The DNA end is more similar to TRBJ2-7, so the J call may be wrong. This CDR3 spans 13 amino acids. Germline CDR1 reads MDHEN; CDR2 reads SYDVKM. The CDR3 loop is CASSLIEKYEQYF. The DNA of the CDR3 is TGTGCCAGCAGTTTGATTGAGAAATACGAGCAGTACTTC.

The V call is TRBV5-5, the J call TRBJ2-7; 7 bases map to TRBD1. V shed 5 bases, J shed 3 bases, and the junction held 2 bases outside the gene matches. Germline values: CDR1 SGHKS, CDR2 YYEKEE (reference sequence). This CDR3 contains 12 residues. CDR3 protein: CASRGDSYEQYF. The CDR3 nucleotides read TGTGCCAGCAGGGGGGACAGCTACGAGCAGTACTTC.

The chain links TRBV6-1 to TRBJ2-7; D perhaps matches TRBD1 (6 bases). There are 16 residues in the CDR3. V lost 6 bases, J lost 5 bases, and 23 bases lay in between. The germline V gene has CDR1 MNHNS and CDR2 SASEGT. As DNA, the CDR3 is TGTGCCAGCAGCGAACAAATGGGGCAGGGGCTCAACGAGCAGTACTTC. It translates to CASSEQMGQGLNEQYF.

The chain carries TRBV19 and TRBJ1-5; 7 bases fit TRBD1. The germline CDR1 and CDR2 sequences are LNHDA and SQIVND (reference sequence). Trimming cost V 3 bases and J 3 bases; bases outside gene matches: 5. This CDR3 has 15 amino acids. The CDR3 nucleotides read TGTGCCAGTAGTATTTCGGGACAGCCCAATCAGCCCCAGCATTTT. This encodes CASSISGQPNQPQHF.

The chain combines TRBV28 with TRBJ2-7; 7 bases map to TRBD2. Germline CDR1 and CDR2: MDHEN and SYDVKM. The CDR3 has 15 residues. The J segment lost 2 bases and the V segment lost 3 bases, leaving 7 bases of the junction unmatched. The CDR3 nucleotides read TGTGCCAGCAGTTTCGGCAGGGCGGGGGCCTACGAGCAGTACTTC. Translating gives CASSFGRAGAYEQYF.

The rearrangement joins TRBV2 to TRBJ1-5; TRBD1 aligns across 9 bases. This CDR3 has 17 residues. From germline, CDR1 is SNHLY and CDR2 FYNNEI. Losses at the gene ends were 5 bases for V and 5 bases for J; bases not matched to a gene: 13. The CDR3 region has the DNA TGTGCCAGCAGTCCCGGACAGGGGAATCCCTTCTATCAGCCCCAGCATTTT. Translation gives CASSPGQGNPFYQPQHF.

The chain uses TRBV27 and TRBJ2-3; 7 bases fit TRBD1. V dropped 5 bases and J dropped 4; count of bases not matched to a gene: 6. The CDR3 has 14 residues. The germline CDR1 and CDR2 sequences are MNHEY and SMNVEV (reference sequence). CDR3 loop: CASSPSTGPDTQYF. CDR3 nucleotides: TGTGCCAGCAGTCCGTCGACAGGGCCAGATACGCAGTATTTT.

The genes are TRBV30 and TRBJ2-1; weak D call: TRBD1 (6 bases). Germline CDR1 is GTSNPN and CDR2 is SVGIG (reference sequence). The V end was cut by 5 bases, the J end by 8 bases, with 16 bases between. The CDR3 extends over 13 amino acids. The CDR3 nucleotides read TGTGCCTGGTCTCGGGACATTTCCGATGAGCAGTTCTTC. It specifies CAWSRDISDEQFF.

This chain joins TRBV6-1 and TRBJ2-7; TRBD1 aligns across 9 bases. V was pared by 5 bases and J by 4 bases, with 6 bases of the junction left unmatched. CDR1 and CDR2 from the germline V gene are MNHNS and SASEGT. The CDR3 loop spans 14 amino acids. The CDR3 reads CASSRQGDGYEQYF. The CDR3 nucleotides are TGTGCCAGCAGTAGACAGGGGGATGGATACGAGCAGTACTTC.

The CDR3 nucleotides read TGTGCCAGCAGCCTCGGACTAGCGGTGGACAATGAGCAGTTCTTC. This codes for CASSLGLAVDNEQFF. This rearrangement joins TRBV9 to TRBJ2-1; 10 bases map to TRBD2. The CDR3 is 15 amino acids. The V gene's germline CDR1 is SGDLS and CDR2 YYNGEE. Trimming took 4 bases from V and 5 from J; bases not matched to a gene: 6. The variable domain in full, completed from reference TRBV9 and TRBJ2-1, reads DSGVTQTPKHLITATGQRVTLRCSPRSGDLSVYWYQQSLDQGLQFLIQYYNGEERAKGNILERFSAQQFPDLHSELNLSSLELGDSALYFCASSLGLAVDNEQFFGPGTRLTVL.

This sequence joins TRBV19 and TRBJ2-3; D perhaps matches TRBD1 (6 bases). The germline V and J ends were trimmed by 5 bases and 2 bases, with 14 bases remaining between them. Germline V gene lookup returns CDR1 LNHDA and CDR2 SQIVND (reference sequence). The CDR3 runs to 15 residues. This CDR3 is CASSAYREYTDTQYF. Here the CDR3 DNA reads TGTGCCAGTAGTGCTTACAGGGAGTACACAGATACGCAGTATTTT.

The V call is TRBV7-8, the J call TRBJ1-2; the match to TRBD1 covers 8 bases. This CDR3 is 15 amino acids long. Unmatched junction bases numbered 9, after V lost 5 bases and J lost 4 bases. CDR1 is SGHVS, CDR2 FQNEAQ, per germline. Written as DNA, the CDR3 is TGTGCCAGCAGCCCTATAGACAGGGGTACCTATGGCTACACCTTC. It specifies CASSPIDRGTYGYTF.

This chain joins TRBV7-9 and TRBJ2-6; 7 positions agree with TRBD1. The CDR3 has 15 residues. Germline CDR1 SEHNR, CDR2 FQNEAQ (reference sequence). V lost 3 bases and J lost 2; bases outside the gene matches: 1. CDR3 sequence: CASSFQGAGANVLTF. CDR3 sequence (DNA): TGTGCCAGCAGCTTCCAGGGGGCTGGGGCCAACGTCCTGACTTTC.

The chain uses TRBV7-2 and TRBJ1-2; the match to TRBD1 covers 8 bases. The CDR3 length is 14 residues. Unmatched junction bases numbered 7, after V lost 3 bases and J lost 7 bases. Germline CDR1 is SGHTA and CDR2 is FQGNSA. CDR3 in amino acids: CASSFGQGDTGYTF. CDR3 DNA: TGTGCCAGCAGCTTCGGACAGGGAGACACTGGCTACACCTTC.

The chain recombines TRBV28 with TRBJ2-7, with TRBD2 matching over 11 bases. Germline CDR1 reads MDHEN; CDR2 reads SYDVKM. J was trimmed by 3 bases and V by 7 bases; bases with no gene match: 2. This CDR3 is 13 amino acids long. Here the CDR3 reads CASTGTSGYEQYF. CDR3 bases: TGTGCCAGCACCGGGACTAGCGGCTACGAGCAGTACTTC.

The V and J genes are TRBV6-6 and TRBJ2-1; 10 nucleotides line up with TRBD2. The CDR3 is 15 amino acids. Germline V gives CDR1 MNHNY, CDR2 SVGAGI (reference sequence). J gave up 8 bases and V 11 bases, and 15 bases lay outside the gene matches. The CDR3, as DNA: TGTGCCTCTACCCCCCCCAGCGGGAGGGTCTATGAGCAGTTCTTC. It yields the protein CASTPPSGRVYEQFF.

This chain connects TRBV5-6 to TRBJ2-7; TRBD2 aligns across 10 bases. The CDR3 runs to 14 residues. Germline V gene data show CDR1 as SGHDT and CDR2 as YYEEEE. Trimming took 4 bases from V and 5 from J; bases not matched to a gene: 6. In DNA form, the CDR3 reads TGTGCCAGCAGCGGGATGCTAGCGGGGGACGAGCAGTACTTC. Residues: CASSGMLAGDEQYF.

V usage is TRBV29-1 and J usage is TRBJ2-7, with D perhaps matching TRBD1 (5 bases). Germline loops: CDR1 SQVTM, CDR2 ANQGSEA. Trimming took off 1 base at V and 5 bases at J, with 12 bases between the two ends. The CDR3 is 13 residues long. The CDR3 DNA reads TGCAGCGTTGAAGTAGGCAGGGTAAACGAGCAGTACTTC. Translating it yields CSVEVGRVNEQYF.

This rearrangement joins TRBV15 to TRBJ1-1; a possible D gene is TRBD1 (5 bases). CDR1 and CDR2 (germline): LNHNV, YYDKDF (reference sequence). CDR3 size: 16 residues. Trimming shortened V by 0 bases and J by 4 bases, and 15 bases separated the two germline ends. Here the CDR3 DNA reads TGTGCCACCAGCAGAGATGGAAGGGGCCAAGGCACTGAAGCTTTCTTT. Protein: CATSRDGRGQGTEAFF.

The chain couples TRBV18 to TRBJ1-1, with no clear D. Trimming pared 3 bases from V and 1 base from J, leaving 9 bases between. From germline, CDR1 is KGHSH and CDR2 LQKENI. This CDR3 is 14 amino acids long. The CDR3 DNA follows: TGTGCCAGCTCACCGGGCAGTTCGAACACTGAAGCTTTCTTT. This translates into CASSPGSSNTEAFF.